This T cell receptor beta chain comes out of a study of PD-L1 blockade in urothelial cancer. V was pared by 1 base and J by 11 bases, with 0 bases of the junction left unmatched. The germline V gene encodes CDR1 SEHNR and CDR2 FQNEAQ (reference sequence). The CDR3 consists of 11 residues. Time point specified: pretreatment peripheral blood. Repertoires were generated with immunoSEQ multiplex PCR, while TCRdb's copy carries only in-frame clones and drops some. The sample has 130,000 or so clones; approximately 84% are singletons. The sample in question was PBMCs, obtained around atezolizumab (anti-PD-L1) treatment. The V and J genes are TRBV7-9 and TRBJ2-5; 8 positions match TRBD1. The receptor was isolated from a man aged 45-65 years with urothelial cancer. CDR3 in amino acids: CASSLDRGQYF. DNA for the CDR3: TGTGCCAGCAGCTTAGACAGGGGGCAGTACTTC.